This passage covers 23 T cell receptor beta chains from one sample sequenced in a study of blood T cells in healthy people across ages. A second PCR, run for about 6 to 11 cycles, used a sample-barcoded 5' primer plus a J-beta primer mix. TCRdb analysed the 5' RACE reads with MiXCR anew, one entry per CDR3 protein. Of around 2 million distinct CDR3 sequences listed, about 39% are singletons. The sequenced sample was blood. Every receptor here comes from a human donor in good health.

This clonotype has more than one count but fewer than ten. V and J are TRBV5-1 and TRBJ1-4, with unresolved D. The CDR3 loop spans 15 amino acids. V lost 4 bases and J 6 bases, leaving 16 bases between the germline ends. CDR1 is SGHRS, CDR2 YFSETQ, per germline. CDR3 sequence (DNA): TGCGCCAGCAGCCCGTCCGAGCCGGGAGATGAAAAACTGTTTTTT. Protein: CASSPSEPGDEKLFF.

This clonotype was seen many times. V usage is TRBV7-3 and J usage is TRBJ2-5; 9 positions agree with TRBD1. Germline assignment: CDR1 SGHTA and CDR2 FQGTGA. The CDR3 loop spans 14 amino acids. With V trimmed by 6 bases and J by 5 bases, 7 bases remained unmatched. CDR3 bases: TGTGCCAGCAGAAGGACAGGGGTTGCCGAGACCCAGTACTTC. Translated, it gives CASRRTGVAETQYF. The variable domain in full, completed from reference TRBV7-3 and TRBJ2-5, reads GAGVSQTPSNKVTEKGKYVELRCDPISGHTALYWYRQSLGQGPEFLIYFQGTGAADDSGLPNDRFFAVRPEGSVSTLKIQRTERGDSAVYLCASRRTGVAETQYFGPGTRLLVL.

This sequence joins TRBV2 and TRBJ2-3; a possible D gene is TRBD2 (5 bases). Between the trimmed V and J ends, which lost 7 bases and 2 bases, there was a span of 13 bases. Germline V gene data show CDR1 as SNHLY and CDR2 as FYNNEI. CDR3 size: 14 residues. CDR3 in amino acids: CASKWTYSTDTQYF. Written as DNA, the CDR3 is TGTGCCAGCAAGTGGACTTACTCCACAGATACGCAGTATTTT.

The chain is built from TRBV29-1 and TRBJ1-5, with TRBD1 matching over 9 bases. The J segment lost 5 bases and the V segment lost 4 bases, leaving 3 bases of the junction unmatched. This CDR3 is built from 13 residues. The germline CDR1 and CDR2 sequences are SQVTM and ANQGSEA. The CDR3 loop is CSVVTGGDQPQHF. CDR3 bases: TGCAGCGTTGTGACAGGGGGGGATCAGCCCCAGCATTTT. The full variable domain, its missing parts supplied by reference TRBV29-1 and TRBJ1-5, is SAVISQKPSRDICQRGTSLTIQCQVDSQVTMMFWYRQQPGQSLTLIATANQGSEATYESGFVIDKFPISRPNLTFSTLTVSNMSPEDSSIYLCSVVTGGDQPQHFGDGTRLSIL.

The chain carries TRBV7-8 and TRBJ2-7; D ambiguous. V lost 5 bases and J lost 5, with 16 bases in between. Germline CDR1 reads SGHVS; CDR2 reads FQNEAQ. CDR3 size: 14 residues. The CDR3 spells CASSAIGLLHEQYF. The CDR3 coding sequence is TGTGCCAGCAGCGCGATAGGCCTCCTACACGAGCAGTACTTC.

This clonotype was counted only a few times. This rearrangement joins TRBV12-3 or TRBV12-4 to TRBJ1-1; D is unresolved. Deletions cut 2 bases from V and 10 bases from J, with 14 bases between. This CDR3 contains 13 residues. The DNA of the CDR3 is TGTGCCAGCAGTTTATCGGATGAGGTGAGAGCTTTCTTT. This codes for CASSLSDEVRAFF.

The chain combines TRBV4-3 with TRBJ1-2; TRBD1 is a possible D gene (5 bases). The V end lost 0 bases, the J end lost 6 bases, and 23 bases lay between the germline ends. Germline assignment: CDR1 LGHNA and CDR2 YSLEER. The CDR3 runs to 18 residues. The CDR3 loop is CASSQDGAGLGFFDGYTF. CDR3 in DNA: TGCGCCAGCAGCCAAGATGGTGCAGGGTTGGGGTTTTTCGATGGCTACACCTTC.

V is TRBV6-6 and J is TRBJ2-7; D call uncertain. Germline V gene data show CDR1 as MNHNY and CDR2 as SVGAGI (reference sequence). V shed 7 bases and J shed 4 bases, with 17 bases lying between them. The CDR3 sequence is 14 residues long. CDR3 nucleotides: TGTGCCAGCACCGTCCTTGGGGTCGAATACGAGCAGTACTTC. Translation gives CASTVLGVEYEQYF.

The V and J genes are TRBV15 and TRBJ1-1, with TRBD1 identical over 9 bases. This CDR3 is built from 14 residues. Germline lookup yields CDR1 LNHNV and CDR2 YYDKDF (reference sequence). V trimming: 6 bases; J trimming: 0 bases; junction bases outside the gene matches: 2. DNA for the CDR3: TGTGCCACCAGGGGGACAGGGCTGAACACTGAAGCTTTCTTT. It is translated as CATRGTGLNTEAFF. The full variable domain, completed using reference TRBV15 and TRBJ1-1, is DAMVIQNPRYQVTQFGKPVTLSCSQTLNHNVMYWYQQKSSQAPKLLFHYYDKDFNNEADTPDNFQSRRPNTSFCFLDIRSPGLGDTAMYLCATRGTGLNTEAFFGQGTRLTVV.

CDR3 nucleotide sequence: TGTGCCAGCCGCCAATTTACAGGGTTCTCTGGGGCCAACGTCCTGACTTTC. Its protein product is CASRQFTGFSGANVLTF. The V call is TRBV28, the J call TRBJ2-6, with a weak D call TRBD1 (6 bases). The V and J ends lost 8 bases and 0 bases respectively, with 17 bases between them. The CDR3 extends over 17 amino acids. Germline V gene lookup returns CDR1 MDHEN and CDR2 SYDVKM. The variable domain in full, completed from reference TRBV28 and TRBJ2-6, reads DVKVTQSSRYLVKRTGEKVFLECVQDMDHENMFWYRQDPGLGLRLIYFSYDVKMKEKGDIPEGYSVSREKKERFSLILESASTNQTSMYLCASRQFTGFSGANVLTFGAGSRLTVL.

V is TRBV10-3 and J is TRBJ2-5, with TRBD1 matching over 8 bases. Per germline, CDR1 ENHRY and CDR2 SYGVKD. The CDR3 runs 16 residues. V shed 2 bases, J shed 5 bases, and the junction held 10 bases outside the gene matches. CDR3 sequence: CAISEGPGTGSETQYF. The CDR3 bases are TGTGCCATCAGTGAGGGGCCCGGGACAGGAAGCGAGACCCAGTACTTC.

The chain carries TRBV7-3 and TRBJ1-1, with a possible D match to TRBD1 (5 bases). This CDR3 comprises 16 residues. Germline CDR1 and CDR2: SGHTA and FQGTGA. V shed 4 bases and J shed 0 bases, with 15 bases lying between them. This chain's CDR3 is CASSWGGYEMNTEAFF. In nucleotides, the CDR3 is TGTGCCAGCAGCTGGGGGGGTTATGAAATGAACACTGAAGCTTTCTTT.

Regarding this clonotype: This could be a read error, since a much larger clone is one nucleotide away. This chain joins TRBV7-3 and TRBJ2-1, with 9 nucleotides matching TRBD2. CDR1 and CDR2 from the germline V gene are SGHTA and FQGTGA. The CDR3 runs 16 residues. In DNA form, the CDR3 reads TGTGCCAACAGCCCCACCGGGACTAGCTGGTTCGATGAGCAGTTCTTC. Protein: CANSPTGTSWFDEQFF.

The chain links TRBV29-1 to TRBJ2-5, with D tentatively TRBD1 or TRBD2 (5 bases each). Trimming removed 6 bases from V and 11 bases from J, with 25 bases in between. Looked up from germline, CDR1 is SQVTM and CDR2 is ANQGSEA. The CDR3 loop spans 14 amino acids. CDR3 bases: TGCAGCGTCGAGGGGCTGGCCGGTTGGGGTGGGCAGTACTTC. Protein product: CSVEGLAGWGGQYF.

The gene calls are TRBV4-3 and TRBJ2-4; 8 positions match TRBD1. TRBJ2-7 explains the end of the DNA better; the J call may be wrong. This CDR3 has 16 amino acids. Germline V lookup: CDR1 LGHNA, CDR2 YSLEER. The CDR3 DNA reads TGCGCCAGCAGCCAAGGCAGGGGGCACCTGCCCTACGAGCAGTACTTC. This encodes CASSQGRGHLPYEQYF.

The chain joins TRBV28 to TRBJ1-6, with D unclear. Looked up from germline, CDR1 is MDHEN and CDR2 is SYDVKM. V shed 7 bases and J shed 7 bases, with 8 bases lying between them. The CDR3 consists of 12 residues. The CDR3 bases are TGTGCCAGCAATTTCCGAAATTCACCCCTCCACTTT. This codes for CASNFRNSPLHF.

This clonotype was counted at least ten times. The chain carries TRBV6-5 and TRBJ2-1, with TRBD2 as a possible D gene (5 bases). The germline gives CDR1 MNHEY, CDR2 SVGAGI. V gave up 0 bases and J gave up 4 bases, with 16 bases separating them. The CDR3 length is 17 residues. The CDR3 spells CASSYSYGELIYNEQFF. The CDR3 DNA is TGTGCCAGCAGTTACTCGTATGGGGAGTTGATTTACAATGAGCAGTTCTTC.

This clonotype was observed a handful of times. This chain joins TRBV24-1 and TRBJ2-6; D ambiguous. CDR1 KGHDR and CDR2 SFDVKD come from the germline V gene. The V end was cut by 5 bases, the J end by 0 bases, with 13 bases between. This CDR3 spans 17 amino acids. Here the CDR3 reads CATSVSGDPSGANVLTF. CDR3 DNA: TGTGCCACCAGTGTGTCAGGCGACCCCTCTGGGGCCAACGTCCTGACTTTC.

This clonotype was seen a handful of times. The chain employs TRBV5-1 and TRBJ1-2; D is unresolved. This CDR3 is built from 15 residues. V was pared by 3 bases and J by 6 bases, with 18 bases between. The germline V gene encodes CDR1 SGHRS and CDR2 YFSETQ. CDR3 in DNA: TGCGCCAGCAGCTCAAATGGACGGGGAGTTGATGGCTACACCTTC. It specifies CASSSNGRGVDGYTF. The whole variable domain, filled in from reference TRBV5-1 and TRBJ1-2, reads KAGVTQTPRYLIKTRGQQVTLSCSPISGHRSVSWYQQTPGQGLQFLFEYFSETQRNKGNFPGRFSGRQFSNSRSEMNVSTLELGDSALYLCASSSNGRGVDGYTFGSGTRLTVV.

This clonotype was seen many times. The V call is TRBV29-1, the J call TRBJ2-5; 8 bases line up with TRBD1. The junction had 6 bases not matched to a gene; V was cut back by 7 bases and J by 2 bases. CDR1 is SQVTM, CDR2 ANQGSEA, per germline. The CDR3 spans 13 residues. Written as DNA, the CDR3 is TGCAGCGCCGGACAGGGAGTACAAGAGACCCAGTACTTC. Protein sequence: CSAGQGVQETQYF. The full variable domain, in which reference TRBV29-1 and TRBJ2-5 provide the parts outside the CDR3, is SAVISQKPSRDICQRGTSLTIQCQVDSQVTMMFWYRQQPGQSLTLIATANQGSEATYESGFVIDKFPISRPNLTFSTLTVSNMSPEDSSIYLCSAGQGVQETQYFGPGTRLLVL.

J is TRBJ1-2 and V is TRBV12-3 or TRBV12-4; D may be TRBD1 (6 bases). V was shortened by 2 bases and J by 4 bases, with 11 bases between the two germline ends. The CDR3 is 14 residues long. CDR3 sequence: CASSLYGGIYGYTF. The CDR3 coding sequence is TGTGCCAGCAGTTTATATGGGGGCATCTATGGCTACACCTTC.

The table lists this clonotype with a few counts. The chain recombines TRBV11-2 with TRBJ2-1; TRBD1 might be the D (7 bases). The germline CDR1 and CDR2 sequences are SGHAT and FQNNGV. V was shortened by 3 bases and J by 13 bases, with 22 bases between the two germline ends. The CDR3 is 15 residues long. In DNA, the CDR3 is TGTGCCAGCAGCTTCGGGTTCAGGGGGGCAGAGACCCAGTTCTTC. This codes for CASSFGFRGAETQFF.

The chain uses TRBV7-9 and TRBJ2-3; 10 nucleotides agree with TRBD1. CDR1 and CDR2 (germline): SEHNR, FQNEAQ (reference sequence). CDR3 size: 15 residues. V shed 6 bases and J 2 bases; nucleotides not matched to a gene: 5. The CDR3 bases are TGTGCCAGCAGTCAGACAGGGGGCTTCACAGATACGCAGTATTTT. Translated, it gives CASSQTGGFTDTQYF.